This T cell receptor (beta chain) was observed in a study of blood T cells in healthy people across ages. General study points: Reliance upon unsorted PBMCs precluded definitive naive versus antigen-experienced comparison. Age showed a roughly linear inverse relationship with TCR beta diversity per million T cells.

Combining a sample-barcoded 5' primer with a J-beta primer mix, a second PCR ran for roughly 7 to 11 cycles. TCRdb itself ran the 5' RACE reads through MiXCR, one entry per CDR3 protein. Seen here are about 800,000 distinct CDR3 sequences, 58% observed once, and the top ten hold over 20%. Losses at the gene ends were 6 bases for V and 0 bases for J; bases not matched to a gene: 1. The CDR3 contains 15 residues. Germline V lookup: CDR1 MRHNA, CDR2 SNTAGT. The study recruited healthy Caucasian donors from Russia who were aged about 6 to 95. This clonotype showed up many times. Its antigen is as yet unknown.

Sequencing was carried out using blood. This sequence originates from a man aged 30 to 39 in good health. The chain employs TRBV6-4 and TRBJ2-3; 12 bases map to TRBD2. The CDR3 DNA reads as TGTGCCAGCAGCGGACTAGCGGGGAGCACAGATACGCAGTATTTT. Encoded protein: CASSGLAGSTDTQYF.